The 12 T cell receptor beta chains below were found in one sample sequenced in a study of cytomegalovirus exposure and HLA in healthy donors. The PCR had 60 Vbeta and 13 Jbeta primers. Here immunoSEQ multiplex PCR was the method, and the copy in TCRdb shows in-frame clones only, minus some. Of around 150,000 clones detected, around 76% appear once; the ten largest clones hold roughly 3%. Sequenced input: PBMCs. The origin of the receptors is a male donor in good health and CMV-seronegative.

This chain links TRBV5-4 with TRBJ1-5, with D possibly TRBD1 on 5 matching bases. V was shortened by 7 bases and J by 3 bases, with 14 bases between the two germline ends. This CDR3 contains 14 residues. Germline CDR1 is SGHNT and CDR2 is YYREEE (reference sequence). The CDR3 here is CASGIRGVNQPQHF. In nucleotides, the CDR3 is TGTGCCAGCGGGATTCGGGGGGTCAATCAGCCCCAGCATTTT.

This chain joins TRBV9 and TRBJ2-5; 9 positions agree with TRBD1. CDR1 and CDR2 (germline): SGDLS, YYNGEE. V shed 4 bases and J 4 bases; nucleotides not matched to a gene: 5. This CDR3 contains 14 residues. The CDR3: CASSYRGLGETQYF. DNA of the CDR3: TGTGCCAGCAGCTACAGGGGGCTGGGAGAGACCCAGTACTTC.

The DNA of the CDR3 is TGTGCCAGCAGTTTGGGGCAGGGGGCGACCGGGGAGCTGTTTTTT. Protein product: CASSLGQGATGELFF. The chain joins TRBV7-9 to TRBJ2-2, with 8 bases lining up with TRBD1. CDR3 length: 15 amino acids. J was trimmed by 5 bases and V by 6 bases; bases with no gene match: 8. Germline V lookup: CDR1 SEHNR, CDR2 FQNEAQ (reference sequence). The whole variable domain, filled in from reference TRBV7-9 and TRBJ2-2, reads DTGVSQNPRHKITKRGQNVTFRCDPISEHNRLYWYRQTLGQGPEFLTYFQNEAQLEKSRLLSDRFSAERPKGSFSTLEIQRTEQGDSAMYLCASSLGQGATGELFFGEGSRLTVL.

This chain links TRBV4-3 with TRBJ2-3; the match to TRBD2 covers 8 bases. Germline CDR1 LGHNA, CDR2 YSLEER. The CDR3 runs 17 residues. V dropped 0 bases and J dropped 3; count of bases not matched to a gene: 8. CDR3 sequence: CASSQDSNGGATDTQYF. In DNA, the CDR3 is TGCGCCAGCAGCCAAGATTCGAACGGGGGGGCGACAGATACGCAGTATTTT.

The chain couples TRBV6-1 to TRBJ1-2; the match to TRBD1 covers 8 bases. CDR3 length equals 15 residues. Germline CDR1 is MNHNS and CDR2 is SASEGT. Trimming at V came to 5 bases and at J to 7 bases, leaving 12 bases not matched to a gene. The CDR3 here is CASSRDSGQEGGYTF. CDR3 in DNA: TGTGCCAGCAGTCGCGACTCGGGACAGGAGGGTGGCTACACCTTC.

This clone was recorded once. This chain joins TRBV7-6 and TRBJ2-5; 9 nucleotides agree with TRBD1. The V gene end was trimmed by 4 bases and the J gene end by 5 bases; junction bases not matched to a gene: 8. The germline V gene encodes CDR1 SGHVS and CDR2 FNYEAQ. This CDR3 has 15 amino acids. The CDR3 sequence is CASSSPGQGFETQYF. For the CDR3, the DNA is TGTGCCAGCAGCTCCCCGGGACAGGGCTTCGAGACCCAGTACTTC.

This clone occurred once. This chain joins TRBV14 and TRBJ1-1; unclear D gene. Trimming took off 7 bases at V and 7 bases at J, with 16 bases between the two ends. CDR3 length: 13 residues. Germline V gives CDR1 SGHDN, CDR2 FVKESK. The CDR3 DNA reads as TGTGCCAGCACCACCAACGGAGGCGTTGAAGCTTTCTTT. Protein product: CASTTNGGVEAFF.

This CDR3 reads CASSLRVAANTGELFF. In DNA, the CDR3 is TGCGCCAGCAGCTTGAGGGTAGCGGCGAACACCGGGGAGCTGTTTTTT. The chain joins TRBV5-1 to TRBJ2-2; maybe TRBD2 (6 bases). CDR1 and CDR2 from the germline V gene are SGHRS and YFSETQ. This CDR3 region has 16 residues. V was cut by 1 base and J by 0 bases, with 10 bases left in between.

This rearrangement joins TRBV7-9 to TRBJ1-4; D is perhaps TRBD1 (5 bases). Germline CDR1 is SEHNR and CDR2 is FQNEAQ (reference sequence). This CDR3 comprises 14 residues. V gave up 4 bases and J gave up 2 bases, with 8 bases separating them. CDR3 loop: CASSSGRTNEKLFF. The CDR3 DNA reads TGTGCCAGCAGCTCAGGGAGGACTAATGAAAAACTGTTTTTT.

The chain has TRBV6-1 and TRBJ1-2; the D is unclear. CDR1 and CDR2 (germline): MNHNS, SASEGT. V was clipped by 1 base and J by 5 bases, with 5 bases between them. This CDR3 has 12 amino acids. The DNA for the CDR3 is TGTGCCAGCAGTGAAGGAGGGTATGGCTACACCTTC. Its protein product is CASSEGGYGYTF.

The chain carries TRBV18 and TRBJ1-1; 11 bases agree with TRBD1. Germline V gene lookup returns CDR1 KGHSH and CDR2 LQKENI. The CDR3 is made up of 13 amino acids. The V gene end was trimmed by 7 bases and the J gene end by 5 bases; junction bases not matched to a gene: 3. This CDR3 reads CASLRDRGTEAFF. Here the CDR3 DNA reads TGTGCCAGCTTACGGGACAGGGGGACTGAAGCTTTCTTT. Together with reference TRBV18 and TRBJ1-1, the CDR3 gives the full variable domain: NAGVMQNPRHLVRRRGQEARLRCSPMKGHSHVYWYRQLPEEGLKFMVYLQKENIIDESGMPKERFSAEFPKEGPSILRIQQVVRGDSAAYFCASLRDRGTEAFFGQGTRLTVV.

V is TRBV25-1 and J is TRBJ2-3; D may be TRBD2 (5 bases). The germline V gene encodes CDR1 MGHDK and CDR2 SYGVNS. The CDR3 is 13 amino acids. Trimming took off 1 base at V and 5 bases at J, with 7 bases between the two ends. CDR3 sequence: CASSEWEQDTQYF. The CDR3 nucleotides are TGTGCCAGCAGTGAATGGGAGCAAGATACGCAGTATTTT.